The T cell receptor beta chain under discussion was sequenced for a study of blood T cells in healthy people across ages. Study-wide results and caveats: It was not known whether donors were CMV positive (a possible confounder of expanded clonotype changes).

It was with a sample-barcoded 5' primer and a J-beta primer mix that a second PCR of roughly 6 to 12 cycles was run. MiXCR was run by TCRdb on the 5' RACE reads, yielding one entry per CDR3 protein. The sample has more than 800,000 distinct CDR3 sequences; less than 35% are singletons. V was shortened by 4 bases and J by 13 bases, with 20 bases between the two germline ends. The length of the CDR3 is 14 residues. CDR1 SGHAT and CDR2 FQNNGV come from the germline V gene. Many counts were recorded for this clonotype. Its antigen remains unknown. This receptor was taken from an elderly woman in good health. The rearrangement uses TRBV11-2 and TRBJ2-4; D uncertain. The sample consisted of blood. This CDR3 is CASSSRSTPLGQYF. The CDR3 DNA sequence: TGTGCCAGCAGCTCCCGATCCACTCCCTTGGGGCAGTACTTC.